This TCR beta chain stems from a study of control samples from healthy donors and cancer patients. Per germline, CDR1 SGDLS and CDR2 YYNGEE. This CDR3 contains 13 residues. V lost 5 bases and J lost 6; bases outside the gene matches: 4. Some clones are missing from TCRdb's copy, which holds only in-frame ones; the method was immunoSEQ multiplex PCR. Of 94,000 or so clones in the sample, around 85% were seen once. Sequenced material: PBMCs. The clonotype was recovered from a man in his 70s with lung cancer. The chain employs TRBV9 and TRBJ2-7; 11 positions match TRBD2. CDR3 residues: CASRTGTSGEQYF. The CDR3, as DNA: TGTGCCAGCAGGACCGGGACTAGCGGCGAGCAGTACTTC.